One T cell receptor (beta chain) is described in this entry. Its antigen is unknown. Trimming took 3 bases from V and 2 from J, leaving 10 bases between them. This CDR3 has 14 residues. Germline V gene sequence: CDR1 SGHDN, CDR2 FVKESK. These data belong to a study of cytomegalovirus exposure and HLA in healthy donors. The study's findings and limits: Associated with HLA alleles at 0.05 false discovery rate in a later analysis were 17,000 or so TCR beta sequences.

The PCR was carried out with 60 Vbeta primers and 13 Jbeta primers. Profiling relied on immunoSEQ multiplex PCR, and the TCRdb table lists in-frame clones only, not all of them. This table has roughly 190,000 clones, around 86% appearing once. This chain uses TRBV14 with TRBJ1-2; D ambiguous. Specimen: PBMCs. The origin of this receptor is a woman aged 18 to 35 in good health and CMV-seronegative. DNA for the CDR3: TGTGCCAGCAGCCACCGGAGGGAGAACTATGGCTACACCTTC. Protein product: CASSHRRENYGYTF.